These 22 T cell receptor beta chains came from one sample sequenced in a study of CD8 T cells in Susac syndrome. It was with random hexamers that about 0.45 to 1 ug RNA was reverse transcribed. Each CDR3 protein is one row after TCRdb ran MiXCR on the immunoSEQ multiplex PCR reads. The sample lists about 180,000 distinct CDR3 sequences; 95% were seen once. The sample taken for sequencing was CD8+ T cells from PBMCs. The receptors shown here come from a human donor with multiple sclerosis.

The CDR3 DNA follows: TGTGCCAGCAGGGACGAGGACAGCCCTGGAAACACCATATATTTT. It is translated as CASRDEDSPGNTIYF. The rearrangement links TRBV7-2 to TRBJ1-3; weak D call: TRBD1 (6 bases). CDR3 length: 15 residues. V lost 6 bases to trimming and J lost 2 bases, with 14 bases between them. Germline-derived CDR1 and CDR2 are SGHTA and FQGNSA.

The rearrangement links TRBV3-1 to TRBJ2-7, with D tentatively TRBD1 (5 bases). Trimming took off 0 bases at V and 3 bases at J, with 9 bases between the two ends. The CDR3 spans 14 residues. Per the germline V gene, CDR1 is LGHDT and CDR2 is YNNKEL (reference sequence). CDR3: CASSQDQGNYEQYF. The CDR3 nucleotides read TGTGCCAGCAGCCAAGATCAGGGAAACTACGAGCAGTACTTC.

This clonotype was seen only once. The chain links TRBV12-3 or TRBV12-4 to TRBJ2-3; D is uncertain. There are 12 residues in the CDR3. V lost 3 bases and J 5 bases, leaving 6 bases between the germline ends. CDR3 sequence (DNA): TGTGCCAGCAGTTTCCCAGGAGATACGCAGTATTTT. Translating it yields CASSFPGDTQYF.

The chain has TRBV6-1 and TRBJ1-1; 8 bases match TRBD1. This CDR3 contains 14 residues. Trimming cost V 9 bases and J 6 bases; bases outside gene matches: 12. Germline V CDR1 and CDR2: MNHNS, SASEGT. The CDR3 protein is CASSDQGALAEAFF. CDR3 bases: TGTGCCAGTTCCGATCAGGGGGCATTAGCTGAAGCTTTCTTT.

The CDR3: CASSLNPIGETDEQFF. The CDR3 DNA is TGTGCCAGCAGCTTAAACCCTATAGGGGAAACCGATGAGCAGTTCTTC. The chain recombines TRBV7-9 with TRBJ2-1, with a tentative D call TRBD1 (5 bases). V was pared by 2 bases and J by 8 bases, with 19 bases between. Germline V gives CDR1 SEHNR, CDR2 FQNEAQ (reference sequence). This CDR3 contains 16 residues.

V is TRBV20-1 and J is TRBJ1-1, with D possibly matching TRBD1 (6 bases). Germline CDR1 is DFQATT and CDR2 is SNEGSKA (reference sequence). The germline V and J ends were trimmed by 6 bases and 4 bases, with 21 bases remaining between them. The CDR3 runs to 15 residues. CDR3 DNA sequence: TGCAGTGCCATGCCCTCTGGGGGCTGGGTCACTGAAGCTTTCTTT. Translation gives CSAMPSGGWVTEAFF.

The chain couples TRBV29-1 to TRBJ2-1, with a tentative D call TRBD2 (6 bases). Trimming removed 1 base at V and 5 bases at J, with 9 bases between. CDR1 SQVTM and CDR2 ANQGSEA come from the germline V gene. The CDR3 consists of 13 residues. The CDR3 bases are TGCAGCGTTGAAGGACTAGACGACAATGAGCAGTTCTTC. The encoded protein is CSVEGLDDNEQFF.

The genes are TRBV15 and TRBJ2-1; TRBD2 is a possible D gene (5 bases). Trimming took off 3 bases at V and 7 bases at J, with 19 bases between the two ends. CDR1 and CDR2 from the germline V gene are LNHNV and YYDKDF (reference sequence). The CDR3 spans 16 residues. CDR3 coding DNA: TGTGCCACCAGCAGGCACAAGCGGCCCCGCGAGAATGAGCAGTTCTTC. This sequence encodes CATSRHKRPRENEQFF.

This chain joins TRBV14 and TRBJ2-5; 8 nucleotides align to TRBD2. Trimming took 4 bases from V and 6 from J; bases not matched to a gene: 13. CDR1 and CDR2 from the germline V gene are SGHDN and FVKESK. CDR3 length: 16 amino acids. The CDR3 DNA follows: TGTGCCAGCAGCCCCTCGGCAGCGGGAGCCTGGAAGACCCAGTACTTC. Translated: CASSPSAAGAWKTQYF.

The CDR3 region is CASSVGTGLGYEQYF. CDR3 in DNA: TGTGCCAGCAGCGTGGGGACAGGGTTGGGGTACGAGCAGTACTTC. The rearrangement links TRBV9 to TRBJ2-7; 9 positions match TRBD1. The germline V gene has CDR1 SGDLS and CDR2 YYNGEE. The CDR3 runs to 15 residues. J was trimmed by 4 bases and V by 2 bases; bases with no gene match: 7. The whole variable domain, remainder taken from reference TRBV9 and TRBJ2-7, is DSGVTQTPKHLITATGQRVTLRCSPRSGDLSVYWYQQSLDQGLQFLIQYYNGEERAKGNILERFSAQQFPDLHSELNLSSLELGDSALYFCASSVGTGLGYEQYFGPGTRLTVT.

The chain uses TRBV7-9 and TRBJ2-7, with TRBD2 as a possible D gene (7 bases). Germline lookup yields CDR1 SEHNR and CDR2 FQNEAQ (reference sequence). The CDR3 loop spans 15 amino acids. Trimming shortened V by 2 bases and J by 5 bases, and 16 bases separated the two germline ends. CDR3 DNA sequence: TGTGCCAGCAGCTTAAGGAGGGGGGGCGAGGACGAGCAGTACTTC. Its translation: CASSLRRGGEDEQYF. The complete variable domain, with remaining parts taken from reference TRBV7-9 and TRBJ2-7, reads DTGVSQNPRHKITKRGQNVTFRCDPISEHNRLYWYRQTLGQGPEFLTYFQNEAQLEKSRLLSDRFSAERPKGSFSTLEIQRTEQGDSAMYLCASSLRRGGEDEQYFGPGTRLTVT.

The rearrangement links TRBV9 to TRBJ1-5, with D tentatively TRBD1 (5 bases). The CDR3 is made up of 12 amino acids. The V and J ends lost 7 bases and 7 bases respectively, with 12 bases between them. Germline CDR1 reads SGDLS; CDR2 reads YYNGEE. CDR3: CASGGGKQPQHF. CDR3 nucleotides: TGTGCCAGCGGGGGGGGAAAACAGCCCCAGCATTTT. Based on the CDR3 plus reference TRBV9 and TRBJ1-5, the full variable domain is DSGVTQTPKHLITATGQRVTLRCSPRSGDLSVYWYQQSLDQGLQFLIQYYNGEERAKGNILERFSAQQFPDLHSELNLSSLELGDSALYFCASGGGKQPQHFGDGTRLSIL.

The chain employs TRBV12-3 or TRBV12-4 and TRBJ2-7, with TRBD2 identical over 9 bases. With V trimmed by 8 bases and J by 5 bases, 4 bases remained unmatched. The CDR3 is 12 residues long. The CDR3 protein is CASGGGGHEQYF. DNA of the CDR3: TGTGCCAGCGGCGGGGGGGGCCACGAGCAGTACTTC.

The chain uses TRBV27 and TRBJ2-7; 7 bases agree with TRBD2. The CDR3 contains 15 residues. Trimming took 1 base from V and 3 from J; bases not matched to a gene: 6. Germline V CDR1 and CDR2: MNHEY, SMNVEV (reference sequence). In DNA form, the CDR3 reads TGTGCCAGCAGTTTATATGAGACTAGCTACTACGAGCAGTACTTC. Translating it yields CASSLYETSYYEQYF.

The chain couples TRBV29-1 to TRBJ2-1, with 14 nucleotides matching TRBD2. The germline CDR1 and CDR2 sequences are SQVTM and ANQGSEA. The junction had 16 bases not matched to a gene; V was cut back by 1 base and J by 14 bases. The CDR3 totals 17 residues. CDR3: CSVEARTSGRIGYFEFF. The CDR3 DNA follows: TGCAGCGTTGAAGCCCGGACTAGCGGGAGGATAGGATATTTCGAGTTCTTC.

The CDR3 DNA sequence: TGCAGCGTTGACTTGGCGGGGGATGGCTACACCTTC. Translated: CSVDLAGDGYTF. The genes are TRBV29-1 and TRBJ1-2; TRBD1 is a possible D gene (5 bases). The CDR3 covers 12 residues. CDR1 and CDR2 from the germline V gene are SQVTM and ANQGSEA. Trimming cost V 3 bases and J 6 bases, with 11 bases left between them.

The chain joins TRBV9 to TRBJ1-1; tentatively, D is TRBD1 (5 bases). V was clipped by 3 bases and J by 4 bases, with 10 bases between them. CDR3 size: 13 residues. CDR1 SGDLS and CDR2 YYNGEE come from the germline V gene. CDR3 coding DNA: TGTGCCAGCAGCGCCGACAGTGGCACTGAAGCTTTCTTT. Amino acids: CASSADSGTEAFF.

The chain employs TRBV20-1 and TRBJ2-7, with D possibly matching TRBD1 (5 bases). V lost 0 bases, J lost 2 bases, and 8 bases lay in between. This CDR3 is 13 amino acids long. The germline gives CDR1 DFQATT, CDR2 SNEGSKA (reference sequence). The CDR3 loop is CSAREGLTYEQYF. The CDR3 region has the DNA TGCAGTGCTAGAGAGGGGCTTACCTACGAGCAGTACTTC.

V usage is TRBV20-1 and J usage is TRBJ2-2; D not certain. Germline loops: CDR1 DFQATT, CDR2 SNEGSKA (reference sequence). This CDR3 has 13 residues. The ends were cut back, 3 bases at V and 2 bases at J, with 7 bases in the middle. CDR3 nucleotide sequence: TGCAGTGCTAGTGCTGCCAACACCGGGGAGCTGTTTTTT. This codes for CSASAANTGELFF.

The chain combines TRBV29-1 with TRBJ1-1; D is undetermined. The CDR3 covers 13 residues. The V end lost 7 bases, the J end lost 5 bases, and 17 bases lay between the germline ends. Germline V gene sequence: CDR1 SQVTM, CDR2 ANQGSEA. CDR3 DNA: TGCAGCGCCCGAGGTGGAGAGGTTACTGAAGCTTTCTTT. Translating gives CSARGGEVTEAFF.

J is TRBJ2-7 and V is TRBV6-5, with D perhaps being TRBD1 or TRBD2 (5 bases each). The CDR3 is made up of 13 amino acids. Trimming removed 5 bases at V and 2 bases at J, with 10 bases between. Germline V CDR1 and CDR2: MNHEY, SVGAGI. The CDR3 region is CASSRGPTYEQYF. CDR3 nucleotides: TGTGCCAGCAGTAGGGGACCGACCTACGAGCAGTACTTC.

The chain employs TRBV2 and TRBJ2-2, with 7 bases that match TRBD1. This CDR3 region has 14 residues. Germline CDR1 reads SNHLY; CDR2 reads FYNNEI. J gave up 5 bases and V 4 bases, and 4 bases lay outside the gene matches. The CDR3 sequence is CASSGQGVTGELFF. The CDR3 nucleotides are TGTGCCAGCAGTGGACAGGGAGTGACCGGGGAGCTGTTTTTT.